This TCR beta chain came from a study of T cell responses to AZD1222 COVID-19 vaccine. Profiling relied on immunoSEQ multiplex PCR, and the TCRdb table lists in-frame clones only, not all of them. This table has some 170,000 clones, 85% to 95% appearing once. The germline V gene has CDR1 LNHDA and CDR2 SQIVND (reference sequence). The junction had 16 bases not matched to a gene; V was cut back by 10 bases and J by 11 bases. This CDR3 region has 13 residues. The specimen comprised peripheral blood, sampled 28 days after the second dose of the MenACWY control vaccine. V is TRBV19 and J is TRBJ1-1; 7 bases fit TRBD1. This clonotype was sampled from an adult who received the MenACWY meningococcal vaccine as a control. DNA for the CDR3: TGTGCCACCTCTCTCATTCAGGGGGAGATGGCTTTCTTT. This translates into CATSLIQGEMAFF.